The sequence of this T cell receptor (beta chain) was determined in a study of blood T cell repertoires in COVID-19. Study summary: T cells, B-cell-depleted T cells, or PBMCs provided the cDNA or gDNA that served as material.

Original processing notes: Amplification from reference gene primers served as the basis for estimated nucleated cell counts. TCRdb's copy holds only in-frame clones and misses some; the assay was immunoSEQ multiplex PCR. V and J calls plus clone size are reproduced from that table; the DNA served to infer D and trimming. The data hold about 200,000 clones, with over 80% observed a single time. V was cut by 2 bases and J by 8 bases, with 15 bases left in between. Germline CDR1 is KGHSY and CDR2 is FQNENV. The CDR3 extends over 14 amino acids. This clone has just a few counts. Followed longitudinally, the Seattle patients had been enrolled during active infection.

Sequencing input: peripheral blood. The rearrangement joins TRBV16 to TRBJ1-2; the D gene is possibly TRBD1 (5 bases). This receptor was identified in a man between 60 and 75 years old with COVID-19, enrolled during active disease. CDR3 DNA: TGTGCCAGCAGCCAACGCTCGCAGGGTATAGGCTACACCTTC. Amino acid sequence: CASSQRSQGIGYTF.